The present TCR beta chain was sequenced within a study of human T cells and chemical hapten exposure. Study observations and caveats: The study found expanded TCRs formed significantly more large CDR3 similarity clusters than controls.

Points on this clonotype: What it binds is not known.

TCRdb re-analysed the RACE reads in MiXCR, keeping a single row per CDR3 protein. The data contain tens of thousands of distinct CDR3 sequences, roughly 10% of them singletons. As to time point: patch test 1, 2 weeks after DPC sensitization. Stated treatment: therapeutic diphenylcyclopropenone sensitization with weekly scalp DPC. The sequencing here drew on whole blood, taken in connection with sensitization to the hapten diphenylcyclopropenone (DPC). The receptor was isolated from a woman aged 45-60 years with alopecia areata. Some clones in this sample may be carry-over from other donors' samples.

The CDR3 reads CSAPTRLAEPSTDTQYF. CDR3 sequence (DNA): TGCAGTGCCCCTACGAGGCTAGCGGAGCCTAGCACAGATACGCAGTATTTT. The V call is TRBV20-1, the J call TRBJ2-3, with TRBD2 matching 7 bases. V was clipped by 6 bases and J by 0 bases; unmatched bases: 15. CDR3 length equals 17 residues. Germline CDR1 is DFQATT and CDR2 is SNEGSKA (reference sequence).